This passage covers 15 T cell receptor beta chains from one sample sequenced in a study of vaccination effects on CD4 cells after COVID-19. The table came from immunoSEQ multiplex PCR; TCRdb's copy has only in-frame clones and leaves some out. The table records 20,000 or so clones, 65% to 85% of them present only once. Their cognate antigens are unknown. ViraFEST assay sequencing came after antigen-specific CD4+ T cells were expanded with viral peptide pools. After less than twelve days in culture, the CD4+ T cells were isolated. Participants each got two BNT162b2 or mRNA-1273 vaccine doses. The specimen comprised CD4+ T cells from PBMCs cultured with HCoV-229E spike peptides, sampled after COVID-19 vaccination. The receptors were sampled from a human donor who received a COVID-19 vaccine.

The CDR3 DNA follows: TGTGCCAGCAGCGTAGGGGGAGGTAGGGCCGAGCAGTACTTC. It specifies CASSVGGGRAEQYF. The chain couples TRBV9 to TRBJ2-7; a weak D match, TRBD2 (6 bases). The CDR3 is 14 amino acids. V was trimmed by 0 bases and J by 6 bases, leaving 13 bases between them. Germline V gives CDR1 SGDLS, CDR2 YYNGEE.

On this clone itself: Other DNA sequences in the same sample also yield this CDR3. The V gene is TRBV4-2, the J gene TRBJ2-3; 12 bases are a match to TRBD2. The CDR3 extends over 16 amino acids. The V segment lost 4 bases and the J segment 4 bases; nucleotides outside the gene matches: 6. CDR1 LGHNA and CDR2 YNFKEQ come from the germline V gene. The CDR3 DNA is TGTGCCAGCAGCCGAAAGACTAGCGGGGGCGCAGATACGCAGTATTTT. Protein sequence: CASSRKTSGGADTQYF.

The chain joins TRBV7-9 to TRBJ1-2; D might be TRBD1 (5 bases). V dropped 6 bases and J dropped 6 bases, with 11 bases sitting between them. The CDR3 is made up of 12 amino acids. Germline loops: CDR1 SEHNR, CDR2 FQNEAQ (reference sequence). The CDR3 DNA reads TGTGCCAGCAGTTACACCAGGGATGGCTACACCTTC. Translation: CASSYTRDGYTF.

The CDR3 reads CASSLSSSQETQYF. In DNA form, the CDR3 reads TGTGCCAGCAGCTTGTCGTCCTCCCAAGAGACCCAGTACTTC. The J gene is TRBJ2-5, the V gene TRBV5-8, with D uncertain. This CDR3 comprises 14 residues. V dropped 1 base and J dropped 1 base, with 8 bases sitting between them. CDR1 and CDR2 (germline): SGHTS, YDEGEE.

This clone came up once. The chain has TRBV2 and TRBJ2-3; 13 nucleotides align to TRBD2. The germline gives CDR1 SNHLY, CDR2 FYNNEI. Trimming removed 6 bases from V and 1 base from J; junction bases left unmatched: 10. The CDR3 covers 18 residues. CDR3 bases: TGTGCCAGCAGAGAGGGACTAGCGGGAAGCCGTGGCACAGATACGCAGTATTTT. Translated: CASREGLAGSRGTDTQYF.

V usage is TRBV5-6 and J usage is TRBJ1-2; TRBD1 might be the D (5 bases). CDR3 length: 14 residues. Germline V gene sequence: CDR1 SGHDT, CDR2 YYEEEE. V was trimmed by 1 base and J by 2 bases, leaving 9 bases between them. CDR3 amino acids: CASSLQGANYGYTF. CDR3 bases: TGTGCCAGCAGCTTGCAGGGCGCAAACTATGGCTACACCTTC.

J is TRBJ2-3 and V is TRBV7-9, with D possibly being TRBD2 (5 bases). CDR1 and CDR2 (germline): SEHNR, FQNEAQ (reference sequence). The V gene lost 5 bases and the J gene lost 5 bases, with 17 bases spanning the gap. CDR3 length: 15 amino acids. CDR3 DNA sequence: TGTGCCAGCAGCACACCCGGGGTAGTCCGAGATACGCAGTATTTT. Translation: CASSTPGVVRDTQYF.

The gene calls are TRBV6-1 and TRBJ1-1, with unresolved D. Germline assignment: CDR1 MNHNS and CDR2 SASEGT. The V and J ends lost 1 base and 10 bases respectively, with 19 bases between them. The CDR3 contains 15 residues. The CDR3: CASSEVLSGRGRAFF. CDR3 DNA sequence: TGTGCCAGCAGTGAAGTCTTAAGTGGGCGGGGTAGAGCTTTCTTT.

The V gene is TRBV5-1, the J gene TRBJ2-7, with D tentatively TRBD1 (6 bases). Trimming took off 0 bases at V and 5 bases at J, with 12 bases between the two ends. Germline lookup yields CDR1 SGHRS and CDR2 YFSETQ. There are 14 residues in the CDR3. The DNA for the CDR3 is TGCGCCAGCAGCTTGGAAGGCAGGGGCCACGAGCAGTACTTC. Amino acids: CASSLEGRGHEQYF.

The sample holds a few counts of this clone. This CDR3 reads CSVARDRGDEQYF. Here the CDR3 DNA reads TGCAGCGTCGCCCGGGACAGGGGTGACGAGCAGTACTTC. The V call is TRBV29-1, the J call TRBJ2-7, with 10 nucleotides matching TRBD1. Germline-derived CDR1 and CDR2 are SQVTM and ANQGSEA. J gave up 5 bases and V 6 bases, and 7 bases lay outside the gene matches. CDR3 length equals 13 residues.

CDR3 sequence reads: CATIPPGSNYGYTF. The CDR3 nucleotides are TGTGCCACCATCCCCCCGGGGAGTAACTATGGCTACACCTTC. J is TRBJ1-2 and V is TRBV24-1; D uncertain. Trimming cost V 8 bases and J 1 base, with 13 bases left between them. The CDR3 is made up of 14 amino acids. Germline lookup yields CDR1 KGHDR and CDR2 SFDVKD.

The chain is built from TRBV3-1 (or the pseudogene TRBV3-2) and TRBJ2-2; no firm D call. The CDR3 spans 15 residues. Germline assignment: CDR1 LGHDT and CDR2 YNNKEL (reference sequence). Trimming removed 6 bases from V and 0 bases from J, with 11 bases in between. This chain's CDR3 is CASRQETANTGELFF. CDR3 in DNA: TGTGCCAGCAGGCAGGAAACAGCGAACACCGGGGAGCTGTTTTTT.

The CDR3 region has the DNA TGCGCCAGCAGCTTGGAGGGACAGATCTACGAGCAGTACTTC. Amino acids: CASSLEGQIYEQYF. The chain has TRBV5-1 and TRBJ2-7; the match to TRBD1 covers 7 bases. From germline, CDR1 is SGHRS and CDR2 YFSETQ. The CDR3 length is 14 residues. V lost 0 bases and J lost 3; bases outside the gene matches: 3.

This clone came up once. The chain has TRBV5-1 and TRBJ2-7; D unclear. The CDR3 runs to 16 residues. The germline V and J ends were trimmed by 0 bases and 0 bases, with 13 bases remaining between them. Germline V CDR1 and CDR2: SGHRS, YFSETQ. DNA for the CDR3: TGCGCCAGCAGCTTGGATCTCCCCAAAAGCTCCTACGAGCAGTACTTC. It yields the protein CASSLDLPKSSYEQYF.

The chain carries TRBV5-1 and TRBJ2-6, with 10 positions matching TRBD1. V was clipped by 4 bases and J by 3 bases; unmatched bases: 7. In germline, CDR1 is SGHRS, CDR2 YFSETQ. The CDR3 contains 17 residues. For the CDR3, the DNA is TGCGCCAGCAGCCAAGGGGACAGGGGAGATGGGGCCAACGTCCTGACTTTC. It codes for CASSQGDRGDGANVLTF.